One sample yielded the 15 T cell receptor beta chains listed below, sequenced in a study of T-cell memory formation after mild COVID-19. TCRdb recomputed calls from the 5' RACE reads with MiXCR, one row per CDR3 protein. In the table there are a few hundred thousand distinct CDR3 sequences, 16% of which are singletons. Sequencing was done on a sample of PBMCs or a T cell subset sorted from them (not recorded which). The receptor source for this set is a man younger than 30 who had mild COVID-19 (a few samples of this study predate the infection). Cell type and time point are not known.

This clonotype was counted only a few times. The rearrangement joins TRBV5-6 to TRBJ2-7; D may correspond to TRBD1 or TRBD2 (5 bases each). Germline V CDR1 and CDR2: SGHDT, YYEEEE. The CDR3 totals 15 residues. Trimming cost V 3 bases and J 3 bases, with 16 bases left between them. CDR3 in amino acids: CASSSGPGPRYEQYV. The CDR3 nucleotides are TGTGCCAGCAGCTCCGGACCGGGACCCCGCTACGAGCAGTACGTC.

The chain is built from TRBV6-5 and TRBJ1-2, with D hard to call. From germline, CDR1 is MNHEY and CDR2 SVGAGI. V gave up 4 bases and J gave up 2 bases, with 11 bases separating them. This CDR3 has 14 residues. CDR3 in amino acids: CASSSLRFNYGYTF. The CDR3 region has the DNA TGTGCCAGCAGTTCCTTGAGATTCAACTATGGCTACACCTTC.

V is TRBV7-9 and J is TRBJ1-1; D possibly corresponds to TRBD1 (5 bases). Per germline, CDR1 SEHNR and CDR2 FQNEAQ (reference sequence). There are 14 residues in the CDR3. Trimming took off 5 bases at V and 2 bases at J, with 12 bases between the two ends. Here the CDR3 DNA reads TGTGCCAGCAGCGTGCAGCAGGGAAACACTGAAGCTTTCTTT. As protein: CASSVQQGNTEAFF.

The gene calls are TRBV4-1 and TRBJ2-1; 14 bases are shared with TRBD2. Germline V gene lookup returns CDR1 MGHRA and CDR2 YSYEKL. This CDR3 spans 16 amino acids. V lost 4 bases and J lost 3; bases outside the gene matches: 2. CDR3 DNA: TGCGCCAGCAGCCCCGGGACTAGCGGGGGCTACAATGAGCAGTTCTTC. This translates into CASSPGTSGGYNEQFF.

The genes are TRBV12-3 or TRBV12-4 and TRBJ2-3, with a tentative D call TRBD2 (6 bases). The CDR3 length is 13 residues. Between the trimmed V and J ends, which lost 6 bases and 4 bases, there was a span of 11 bases. The CDR3 here is CASSGGSADTQYF. The DNA for the CDR3 is TGTGCCAGCAGCGGGGGATCGGCAGATACGCAGTATTTT.

This clonotype was seen only a few times. The chain is built from TRBV15 and TRBJ2-1, with D possibly TRBD2 on 5 matching bases. Trimming cost V 0 bases and J 10 bases, with 7 bases left between them. The CDR3 consists of 12 residues. The germline gives CDR1 LNHNV, CDR2 YYDKDF (reference sequence). The CDR3 region is CATSRDSGEQFF. The CDR3 DNA sequence: TGTGCCACCAGCAGAGATTCGGGGGAGCAGTTCTTC.

A few counts support this clonotype. The V and J genes are TRBV27 and TRBJ1-1; no clear D. Between the trimmed V and J ends, which lost 5 bases and 8 bases, there was a span of 18 bases. The CDR3 consists of 14 residues. The V gene's germline CDR1 is MNHEY and CDR2 SMNVEV (reference sequence). CDR3 in DNA: TGTGCCAGCAGTCCTAACCCCCGGGCCTTCGAAGCTTTCTTT. Translated: CASSPNPRAFEAFF.

The genes are TRBV5-1 and TRBJ2-3; no reliable D call. CDR1 and CDR2 (germline): SGHRS, YFSETQ. The CDR3 spans 14 residues. Trimming shortened V by 1 base and J by 5 bases, and 11 bases separated the two germline ends. This CDR3 is CASSLSGSGDTQYF. The CDR3 DNA reads as TGCGCCAGCAGCTTGTCGGGTTCAGGAGATACGCAGTATTTT.

V is TRBV7-2 and J is TRBJ2-3, with a possible D match to TRBD1 (5 bases). V lost 2 bases and J lost 1, with 13 bases in between. CDR1 is SGHTA, CDR2 FQGNSA, per germline. CDR3 length equals 16 residues. CDR3 residues: CASSLREGAGTDTQYF. Here the CDR3 DNA reads TGTGCCAGCAGCTTACGAGAAGGGGCAGGCACAGATACGCAGTATTTT.

This clonotype was found many times. This chain links TRBV24-1 with TRBJ2-3; the D gene could be TRBD1 or TRBD2 (6 bases each). The CDR3 has 14 residues. Germline V lookup: CDR1 KGHDR, CDR2 SFDVKD. V gave up 5 bases and J gave up 8 bases, with 16 bases separating them. CDR3 in amino acids: CATSAGADGVTQYF. Written as DNA, the CDR3 is TGTGCCACCAGTGCGGGGGCCGACGGCGTTACGCAGTATTTT.

This clonotype was seen a few times. This chain joins TRBV12-3 or TRBV12-4 and TRBJ1-6; D might be TRBD1 (6 bases). V was pared by 5 bases and J by 12 bases, with 11 bases between. The CDR3 extends over 12 amino acids. The CDR3 DNA reads as TGTGCCAGCAGTGGGGGGCATGGACCCCTCCACTTT. Protein sequence: CASSGGHGPLHF.

This clonotype was counted between two and nine times. The J gene is TRBJ2-2, the V gene TRBV7-9, with TRBD1 matching 10 bases. CDR1 and CDR2 from the germline V gene are SEHNR and FQNEAQ (reference sequence). V trimming: 3 bases; J trimming: 8 bases; junction bases outside the gene matches: 3. CDR3 size: 14 residues. CDR3 sequence reads: CASSFDRGPGELFF. Here the CDR3 DNA reads TGTGCCAGCAGCTTCGACAGGGGGCCGGGGGAGCTGTTTTTT.

The V gene is TRBV6-1, the J gene TRBJ2-7; TRBD1 aligns across 8 bases. J lost 2 bases, V lost 3 bases, and 6 bases had no gene match. The CDR3 sequence is 15 residues long. Germline CDR1 reads MNHNS; CDR2 reads SASEGT. The CDR3 here is CASSDGTGPTYEQYV. CDR3 nucleotide sequence: TGTGCCAGCAGTGATGGGACAGGCCCAACCTACGAGCAGTACGTC.

This chain connects TRBV20-1 to TRBJ1-2; D is undetermined. V was pared by 5 bases and J by 1 base, with 11 bases between. CDR1 and CDR2 from the germline V gene are DFQATT and SNEGSKA (reference sequence). The CDR3 is made up of 13 amino acids. The CDR3 region is CSAPLSLNYGYTF. As DNA, the CDR3 is TGCAGTGCTCCCCTCAGCCTTAACTATGGCTACACCTTC.

This clonotype was seen a handful of times. The chain combines TRBV24-1 with TRBJ2-3; D may correspond to TRBD1 or TRBD2 (5 bases each). The CDR3 has 15 amino acids. The V gene lost 5 bases and the J gene lost 2 bases, with 13 bases spanning the gap. Germline V lookup: CDR1 KGHDR, CDR2 SFDVKD. CDR3 in DNA: TGTGCCACCAGTGTCGGAGGACATACCACAGATACGCAGTATTTT. This encodes CATSVGGHTTDTQYF.